These 16 T cell receptor beta chains came from one sample sequenced in a study of beta chain features in type 1 diabetes. Reverse transcription of all isolated RNA meant that expressed TCRB transcripts were sequenced. Here immunoSEQ multiplex PCR was the method, and the copy in TCRdb shows in-frame clones only, minus some. The sample lists about 700,000 clones, about an eighth occurring once. The antigens these receptors bind are not known. Study results and limitations: Shorter TCRB CDR3s, moderately but significantly so, were found in Type 1 diabetes patients in all four CD4+ subsets.

Sequenced: naive CD4+ T cells from blood. The source is a man between 18 and 29 years old with type 1 diabetes.

V usage is TRBV11-3 and J usage is TRBJ2-7, with TRBD1 identical over 8 bases. Germline CDR1 and CDR2: SGHNT and YENEEA. CDR3 length equals 16 residues. V was clipped by 5 bases and J by 6 bases; unmatched bases: 15. CDR3 nucleotide sequence: TGTGCCAGCAGCACTATCGACAGGGGCCTACGCCCCGAGCAGTACTTC. Translated: CASSTIDRGLRPEQYF.

This clone has more than one count but fewer than ten. V gene TRBV7-9 combines with J gene TRBJ2-1; D might be TRBD1 (5 bases). Germline assignment: CDR1 SEHNR and CDR2 FQNEAQ (reference sequence). The V end lost 8 bases, the J end lost 8 bases, and 7 bases lay between the germline ends. CDR3 length equals 10 residues. Written as DNA, the CDR3 is TGTGCCAGCTTAGGGGATGAGCAGTTCTTC. Protein product: CASLGDEQFF.

In its sample, this clone was seen a few times. The chain joins TRBV7-9 to TRBJ2-1; D is ambiguous. From germline, CDR1 is SEHNR and CDR2 FQNEAQ (reference sequence). Trimming pared 5 bases from V and 0 bases from J, leaving 17 bases between. The CDR3 runs 17 residues. The CDR3 sequence is CASSPPASPSSYNEQFF. Here the CDR3 DNA reads TGTGCCAGCAGCCCCCCGGCCAGCCCTAGCTCCTACAATGAGCAGTTCTTC. The complete variable domain, with remaining parts taken from reference TRBV7-9 and TRBJ2-1, reads DTGVSQNPRHKITKRGQNVTFRCDPISEHNRLYWYRQTLGQGPEFLTYFQNEAQLEKSRLLSDRFSAERPKGSFSTLEIQRTEQGDSAMYLCASSPPASPSSYNEQFFGPGTRLTVL.

V gene TRBV6-1 combines with J gene TRBJ1-5; D call uncertain. This CDR3 is 13 amino acids long. V lost 8 bases and J 4 bases, leaving 12 bases between the germline ends. Germline CDR1 and CDR2: MNHNS and SASEGT. The CDR3 DNA follows: TGTGCCAGCTCTGGAACGGAGAATCAGCCCCAGCATTTT. Amino acids: CASSGTENQPQHF.

This clone was counted only a few times. The V and J genes are TRBV30 and TRBJ1-2; no definite D call. The CDR3 length is 14 residues. Trimming cost V 7 bases and J 5 bases, with 20 bases left between them. Per germline, CDR1 GTSNPN and CDR2 SVGIG (reference sequence). CDR3 loop: CASPFRLESYGYTF. CDR3 sequence (DNA): TGTGCCTCTCCTTTTCGACTGGAGTCTTATGGCTACACCTTC. Full variable domain (rest looked up from reference TRBV30 and TRBJ1-2): SQTIHQWPATLVQPVGSPLSLECTVEGTSNPNLYWYRQAAGRGLQLLFYSVGIGQISSEVPQNLSASRPQDRQFILSSKKLLLSDSGFYLCASPFRLESYGYTFGSGTRLTVV.

A few counts support this clone. The genes are TRBV5-4 and TRBJ1-6, with 8 bases identical to TRBD1. Unmatched junction bases numbered 11, after V lost 3 bases and J lost 9 bases. From germline, CDR1 is SGHNT and CDR2 YYREEE (reference sequence). The CDR3 consists of 16 residues. Written as DNA, the CDR3 is TGTGCCAGCAGCTCTGGCCTCGGACAGGGCCTTTCACCCCTCCACTTT. Translating it yields CASSSGLGQGLSPLHF.

This chain uses TRBV4-1 with TRBJ1-2; D is ambiguous. The CDR3 has 16 residues. V was clipped by 4 bases and J by 0 bases, with 15 bases between them. CDR1 is MGHRA and CDR2 is YSYEKL in the germline V gene. CDR3 sequence: CASSPGDRGTNYGYTF. The CDR3 bases are TGCGCCAGCAGCCCGGGAGACCGTGGAACTAACTATGGCTACACCTTC.

The table lists this clone with a count of one. The gene calls are TRBV5-6 and TRBJ2-7; tentative D call: TRBD1 (5 bases). The CDR3 loop spans 13 amino acids. V dropped 3 bases and J dropped 6 bases, with 13 bases sitting between them. The germline V gene has CDR1 SGHDT and CDR2 YYEEEE. CDR3 protein: CASSSRRGGEQYF. As DNA, the CDR3 is TGTGCCAGCAGCTCCAGAAGGGGCGGCGAGCAGTACTTC.

J is TRBJ2-1 and V is TRBV18, with 10 bases identical to TRBD1. Germline CDR1 reads KGHSH; CDR2 reads LQKENI. The CDR3 is made up of 14 amino acids. V dropped 6 bases and J dropped 7; count of bases not matched to a gene: 6. The CDR3 DNA reads TGTGCCAGCTCCCGGGACAGGGGATTGAATGAGCAGTTCTTC. It yields the protein CASSRDRGLNEQFF.

The chain is built from TRBV5-1 and TRBJ2-7, with 7 bases identical to TRBD1. Germline CDR1 and CDR2: SGHRS and YFSETQ. This CDR3 spans 14 amino acids. Unmatched junction bases numbered 4, after V lost 3 bases and J lost 1 base. The CDR3 loop reads CASSSGQDSYEQYF. The CDR3 DNA reads TGCGCCAGCAGCTCCGGACAGGATTCCTACGAGCAGTACTTC.

This clone occurred a few times. V usage is TRBV19 and J usage is TRBJ2-3; TRBD1 aligns across 8 bases. CDR3 size: 13 residues. Germline V gene lookup returns CDR1 LNHDA and CDR2 SQIVND (reference sequence). V lost 11 bases and J lost 4; bases outside the gene matches: 8. The DNA for the CDR3 is TGTGCCGCTGGACAGGGTTTGGCAGATACGCAGTATTTT. Translation: CAAGQGLADTQYF.

The rearrangement links TRBV30 to TRBJ1-2; 9 bases agree with TRBD1. Trimming took 4 bases from V and 1 from J; bases not matched to a gene: 4. CDR1 is GTSNPN and CDR2 is SVGIG in the germline V gene (reference sequence). The CDR3 covers 14 residues. CDR3 loop: CAWKMGQGNYGYTF. CDR3 nucleotides: TGTGCCTGGAAAATGGGACAGGGTAACTATGGCTACACCTTC.

There are a few counts of this clone. J is TRBJ2-2 and V is TRBV7-8, with D possibly being TRBD2 (7 bases). From germline, CDR1 is SGHVS and CDR2 FQNEAQ. The V gene lost 5 bases and the J gene lost 6 bases, with 16 bases spanning the gap. The CDR3 runs 15 residues. The CDR3 loop reads CASSRKGGQPGELFF. In DNA, the CDR3 is TGTGCCAGCAGCCGAAAGGGGGGGCAACCCGGGGAGCTGTTTTTT.

This clone was counted a few times. The chain has TRBV4-1 and TRBJ2-1; 8 positions match TRBD2. The junction had 15 bases not matched to a gene; V was cut back by 4 bases and J by 1 base. Germline lookup yields CDR1 MGHRA and CDR2 YSYEKL. The CDR3 extends over 19 amino acids. CDR3 loop: CASSPHRSPGTRSYNEQFF. The CDR3 coding sequence is TGCGCCAGCAGCCCCCACAGGAGCCCCGGGACTAGATCCTACAATGAGCAGTTCTTC.

A few counts support this clone. The rearrangement joins TRBV29-1 to TRBJ2-3; D not certain. Between the trimmed V and J ends, which lost 4 bases and 5 bases, there was a span of 7 bases. This CDR3 is 11 amino acids long. CDR1 is SQVTM, CDR2 ANQGSEA, per germline. This chain's CDR3 is CSVVDRDTQYF. The DNA of the CDR3 is TGCAGCGTTGTGGATAGAGATACGCAGTATTTT.

The chain has TRBV4-1 and TRBJ2-7; TRBD1 matches at 8 bases. The CDR3 is 15 amino acids. Per the germline V gene, CDR1 is MGHRA and CDR2 is YSYEKL. J lost 3 bases, V lost 3 bases, and 7 bases had no gene match. CDR3 loop: CASSQLGQANYEQYF. The CDR3 DNA is TGCGCCAGCAGCCAGTTGGGACAGGCGAACTACGAGCAGTACTTC.